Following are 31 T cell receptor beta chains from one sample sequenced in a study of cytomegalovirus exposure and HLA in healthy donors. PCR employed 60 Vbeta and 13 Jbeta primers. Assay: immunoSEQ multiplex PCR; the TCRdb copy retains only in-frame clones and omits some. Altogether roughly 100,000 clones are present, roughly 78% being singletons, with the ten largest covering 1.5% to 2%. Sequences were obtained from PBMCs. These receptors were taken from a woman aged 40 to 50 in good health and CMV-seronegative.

In nucleotides, the CDR3 is TGTGCCAGCAAACAGGGACAGACGGGGTCTGGGGCCAACGTCCTGACTTTC. Its protein product is CASKQGQTGSGANVLTF. The chain uses TRBV27 and TRBJ2-6; the match to TRBD1 covers 7 bases. This CDR3 contains 17 residues. Germline V CDR1 and CDR2: MNHEY, SMNVEV (reference sequence). J gave up 1 base and V 7 bases, and 10 bases lay outside the gene matches.

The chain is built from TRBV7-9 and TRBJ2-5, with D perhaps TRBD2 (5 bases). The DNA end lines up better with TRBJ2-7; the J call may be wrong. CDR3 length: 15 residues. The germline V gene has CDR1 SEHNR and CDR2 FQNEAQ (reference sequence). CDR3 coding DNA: TGTGCCAGCAGCTTCGGACTCCTCCAAACCTACGAGCAGTACTTC. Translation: CASSFGLLQTYEQYF.

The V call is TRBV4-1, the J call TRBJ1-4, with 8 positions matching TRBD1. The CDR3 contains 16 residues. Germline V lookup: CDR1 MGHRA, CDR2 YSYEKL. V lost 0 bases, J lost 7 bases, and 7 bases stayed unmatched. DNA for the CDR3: TGCGCCAGCAGCCAAGACCTCAGGGGGCTTCGTGAAAAACTGTTTTTT. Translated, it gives CASSQDLRGLREKLFF.

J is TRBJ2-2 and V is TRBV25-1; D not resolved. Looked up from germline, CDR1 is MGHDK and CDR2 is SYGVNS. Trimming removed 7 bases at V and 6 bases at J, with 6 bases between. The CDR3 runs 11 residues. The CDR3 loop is CASTFAGELFF. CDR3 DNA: TGTGCCAGCACCTTTGCCGGGGAGCTGTTTTTT.

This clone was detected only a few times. CDR3 coding DNA: TGTGCCAGCAGTTTCCGAGGGGGCGTCTACGAGCAGTACTTC. This translates into CASSFRGGVYEQYF. This sequence joins TRBV28 and TRBJ2-7; 7 bases match TRBD1. In germline, CDR1 is MDHEN, CDR2 SYDVKM. J lost 3 bases, V lost 3 bases, and 5 bases had no gene match. The CDR3 runs to 14 residues.

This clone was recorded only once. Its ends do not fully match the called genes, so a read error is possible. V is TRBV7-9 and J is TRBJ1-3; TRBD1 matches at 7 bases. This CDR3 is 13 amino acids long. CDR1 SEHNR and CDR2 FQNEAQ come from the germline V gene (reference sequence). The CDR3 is CSSSRDSGNTIYF. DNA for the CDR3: TGTTCCAGCAGCAGGGACAGTGGAAACACCATATATTTT. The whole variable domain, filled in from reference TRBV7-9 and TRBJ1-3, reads DTGVSQNPRHKITKRGQNVTFRCDPISEHNRLYWYRQTLGQGPEFLTYFQNEAQLEKSRLLSDRFSAERPKGSFSTLEIQRTEQGDSAMYLCSSSRDSGNTIYFGEGSWLTVV.

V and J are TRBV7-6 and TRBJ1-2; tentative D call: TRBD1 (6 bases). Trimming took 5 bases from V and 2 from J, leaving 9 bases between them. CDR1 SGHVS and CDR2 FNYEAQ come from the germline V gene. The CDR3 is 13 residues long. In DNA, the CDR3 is TGTGCCAGCAGCCCAACAGGGAACTATGGCTACACCTTC. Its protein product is CASSPTGNYGYTF. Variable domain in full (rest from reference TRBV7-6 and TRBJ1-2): GAGVSQSPRYKVTKRGQDVALRCDPISGHVSLYWYRQALGQGPEFLTYFNYEAQQDKSGLPNDRFSAERPEGSISTLTIQRTEQRDSAMYRCASSPTGNYGYTFGSGTRLTVV.

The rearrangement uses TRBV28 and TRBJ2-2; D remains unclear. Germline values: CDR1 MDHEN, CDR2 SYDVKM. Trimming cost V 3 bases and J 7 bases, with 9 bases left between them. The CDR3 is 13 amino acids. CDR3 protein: CASSFPEDGELFF. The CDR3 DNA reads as TGTGCCAGCAGTTTTCCAGAGGACGGGGAGCTGTTTTTT.

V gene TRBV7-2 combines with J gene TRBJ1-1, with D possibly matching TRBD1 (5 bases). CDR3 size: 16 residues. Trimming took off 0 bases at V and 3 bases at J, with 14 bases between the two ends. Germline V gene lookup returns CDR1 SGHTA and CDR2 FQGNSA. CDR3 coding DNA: TGTGCCAGCAGCTTAGCTATATTCGGGGGTTACACTGAAGCTTTCTTT. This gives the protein CASSLAIFGGYTEAFF.

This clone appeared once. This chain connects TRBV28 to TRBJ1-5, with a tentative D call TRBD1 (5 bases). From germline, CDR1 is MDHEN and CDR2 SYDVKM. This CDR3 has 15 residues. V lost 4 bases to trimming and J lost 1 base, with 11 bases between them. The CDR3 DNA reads TGTGCCAGCAGTTACCAGGGTCCCAGCAATCAGCCCCAGCATTTT. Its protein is CASSYQGPSNQPQHF. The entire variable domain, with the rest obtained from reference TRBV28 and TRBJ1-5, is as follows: DVKVTQSSRYLVKRTGEKVFLECVQDMDHENMFWYRQDPGLGLRLIYFSYDVKMKEKGDIPEGYSVSREKKERFSLILESASTNQTSMYLCASSYQGPSNQPQHFGDGTRLSIL.

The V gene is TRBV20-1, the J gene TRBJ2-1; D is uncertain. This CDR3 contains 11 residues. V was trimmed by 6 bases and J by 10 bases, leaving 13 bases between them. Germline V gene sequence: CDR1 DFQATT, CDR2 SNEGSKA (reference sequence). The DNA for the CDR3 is TGCAGTGCAGACATTCAGCCCGAGCAGTTCTTC. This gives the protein CSADIQPEQFF.

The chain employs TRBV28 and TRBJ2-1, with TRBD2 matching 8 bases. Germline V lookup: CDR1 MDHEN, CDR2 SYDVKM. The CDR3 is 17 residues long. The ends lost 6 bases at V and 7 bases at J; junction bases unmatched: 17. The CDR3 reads CASSPLRPGLAENEQFF. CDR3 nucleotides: TGTGCCAGCAGCCCGCTTCGGCCCGGACTAGCCGAGAATGAGCAGTTCTTC.

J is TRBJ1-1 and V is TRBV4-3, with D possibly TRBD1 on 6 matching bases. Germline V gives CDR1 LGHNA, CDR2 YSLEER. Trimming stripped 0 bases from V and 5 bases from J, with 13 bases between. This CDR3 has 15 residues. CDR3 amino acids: CASSQDKGVGTEAFF. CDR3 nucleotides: TGCGCCAGCAGCCAAGATAAGGGGGTAGGGACTGAAGCTTTCTTT.

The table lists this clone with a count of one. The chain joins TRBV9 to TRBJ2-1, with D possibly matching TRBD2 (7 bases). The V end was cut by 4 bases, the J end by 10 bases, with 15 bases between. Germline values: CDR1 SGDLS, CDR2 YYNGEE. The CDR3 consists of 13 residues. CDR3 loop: CASSPKGGDEQFF. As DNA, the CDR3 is TGTGCCAGCAGCCCTAAGGGGGGGGACGAGCAGTTCTTC.

The DNA for the CDR3 is TGTGCCAGCAGTTTAGGCGGCGGTTCAGTTGGCAAAAACATTCAGTACTTC. The encoded protein is CASSLGGGSVGKNIQYF. The chain combines TRBV28 with TRBJ2-4; D is unresolved. Germline CDR1 reads MDHEN; CDR2 reads SYDVKM. The V end lost 2 bases, the J end lost 3 bases, and 17 bases lay between the germline ends. The CDR3 sequence is 17 residues long.

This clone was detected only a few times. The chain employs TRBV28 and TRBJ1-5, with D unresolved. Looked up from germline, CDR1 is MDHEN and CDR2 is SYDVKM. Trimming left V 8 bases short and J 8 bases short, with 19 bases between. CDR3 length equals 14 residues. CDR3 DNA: TGTGCCAGCTGGCTGTCAGGACTATCAGAGCCCCAGCATTTT. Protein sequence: CASWLSGLSEPQHF.

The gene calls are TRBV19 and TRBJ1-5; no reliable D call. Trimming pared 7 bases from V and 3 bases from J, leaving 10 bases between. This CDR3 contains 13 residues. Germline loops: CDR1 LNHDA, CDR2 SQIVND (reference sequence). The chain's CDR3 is CASIGRPNQPQHF. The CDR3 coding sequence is TGTGCCAGTATCGGCAGGCCCAATCAGCCCCAGCATTTT.

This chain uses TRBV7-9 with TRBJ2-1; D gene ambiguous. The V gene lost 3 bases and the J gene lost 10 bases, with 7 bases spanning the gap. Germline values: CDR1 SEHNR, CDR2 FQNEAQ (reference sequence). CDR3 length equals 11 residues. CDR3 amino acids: CASSLTGEQFF. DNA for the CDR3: TGTGCCAGCAGCTTGACCGGGGAGCAGTTCTTC. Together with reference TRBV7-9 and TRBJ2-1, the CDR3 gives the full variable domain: DTGVSQNPRHKITKRGQNVTFRCDPISEHNRLYWYRQTLGQGPEFLTYFQNEAQLEKSRLLSDRFSAERPKGSFSTLEIQRTEQGDSAMYLCASSLTGEQFFGPGTRLTVL.

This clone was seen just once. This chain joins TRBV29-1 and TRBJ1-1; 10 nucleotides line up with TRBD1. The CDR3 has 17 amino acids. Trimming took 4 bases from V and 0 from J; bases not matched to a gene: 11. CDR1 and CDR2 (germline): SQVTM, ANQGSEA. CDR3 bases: TGCAGCGTTGGAGGCCCCGGGACAGGGGATTTGAACACTGAAGCTTTCTTT. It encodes CSVGGPGTGDLNTEAFF.

The CDR3 protein is CASSLTSGRSQETQYF. The CDR3 bases are TGTGCCAGCAGTTTGACTAGCGGGAGGTCACAAGAGACCCAGTACTTC. The chain links TRBV28 to TRBJ2-5, with TRBD2 identical over 13 bases. From germline, CDR1 is MDHEN and CDR2 SYDVKM. The CDR3 covers 16 residues. Germline trimming cut 3 bases from V and 2 bases from J; bases unmatched to any gene: 3.

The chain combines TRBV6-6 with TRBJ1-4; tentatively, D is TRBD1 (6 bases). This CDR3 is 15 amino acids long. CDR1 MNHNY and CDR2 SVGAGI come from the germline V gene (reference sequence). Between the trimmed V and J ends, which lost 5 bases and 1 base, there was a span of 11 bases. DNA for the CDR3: TGTGCCAGCAGTGAGAGAGGGGGAACTAATGAAAAACTGTTTTTT. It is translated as CASSERGGTNEKLFF.

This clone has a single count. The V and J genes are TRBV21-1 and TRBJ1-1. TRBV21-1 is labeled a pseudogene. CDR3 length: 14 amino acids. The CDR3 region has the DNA TGTGCCAGCAGCCCCGTGACGGGGAACACTGAAGCTTTCTTT. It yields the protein CASSPVTGNTEAFF.

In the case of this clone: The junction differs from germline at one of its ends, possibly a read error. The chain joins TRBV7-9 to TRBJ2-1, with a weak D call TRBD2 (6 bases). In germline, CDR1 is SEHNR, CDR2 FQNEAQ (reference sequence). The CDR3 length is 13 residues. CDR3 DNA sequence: TGTTCCAGCAGCTTGGGACTTGGGAATGAGCAGTTCTTC. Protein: CSSSLGLGNEQFF.

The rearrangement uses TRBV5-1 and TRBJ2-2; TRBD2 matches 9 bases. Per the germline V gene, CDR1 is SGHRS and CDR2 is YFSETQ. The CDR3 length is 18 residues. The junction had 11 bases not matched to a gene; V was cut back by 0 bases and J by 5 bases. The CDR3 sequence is CASSLEAGGQGNTGELFF. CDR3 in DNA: TGCGCCAGCAGCTTGGAAGCGGGAGGTCAGGGGAATACCGGGGAGCTGTTTTTT.

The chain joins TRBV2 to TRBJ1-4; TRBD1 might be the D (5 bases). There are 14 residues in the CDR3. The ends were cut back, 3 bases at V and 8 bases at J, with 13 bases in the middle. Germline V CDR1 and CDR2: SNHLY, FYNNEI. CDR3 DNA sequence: TGTGCCAGCAGTGATTTTAGGGGTCGCGAAAAACTGTTTTTT. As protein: CASSDFRGREKLFF.

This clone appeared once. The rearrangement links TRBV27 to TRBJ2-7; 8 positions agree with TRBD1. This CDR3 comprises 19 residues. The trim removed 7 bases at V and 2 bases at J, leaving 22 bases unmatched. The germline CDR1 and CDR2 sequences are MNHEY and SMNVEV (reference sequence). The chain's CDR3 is CASTMRTGKLSLRPYEQYF. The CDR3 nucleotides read TGTGCCAGCACCATGAGGACAGGGAAATTGTCTTTGCGACCCTACGAGCAGTACTTC.

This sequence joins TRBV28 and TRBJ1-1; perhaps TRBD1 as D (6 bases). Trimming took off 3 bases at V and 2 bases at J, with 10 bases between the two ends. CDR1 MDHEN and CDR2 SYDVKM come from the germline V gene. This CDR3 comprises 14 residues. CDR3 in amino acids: CASSFGQSNTEAFF. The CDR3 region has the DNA TGTGCCAGCAGTTTCGGACAGTCCAACACTGAAGCTTTCTTT.

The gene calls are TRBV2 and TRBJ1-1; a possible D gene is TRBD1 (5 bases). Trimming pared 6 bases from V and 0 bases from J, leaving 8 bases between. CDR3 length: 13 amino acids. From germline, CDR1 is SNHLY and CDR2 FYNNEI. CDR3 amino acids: CASRQALNTEAFF. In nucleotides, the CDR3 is TGTGCCAGCAGACAGGCCTTGAACACTGAAGCTTTCTTT.

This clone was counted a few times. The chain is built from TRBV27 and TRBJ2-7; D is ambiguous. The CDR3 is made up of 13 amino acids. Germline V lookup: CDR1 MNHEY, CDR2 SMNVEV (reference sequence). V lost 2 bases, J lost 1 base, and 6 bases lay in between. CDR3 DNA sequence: TGTGCCAGCAGTTTAAGCCCATCCTACGAGCAGTACTTC. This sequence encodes CASSLSPSYEQYF.

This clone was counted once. In nucleotides, the CDR3 is TGTGCCAGCAGCTTTGGGGCAGGTGAAGCTTTCTTT. This codes for CASSFGAGEAFF. The chain is built from TRBV7-2 and TRBJ1-1, with D possibly TRBD1 on 5 matching bases. Germline CDR1 reads SGHTA; CDR2 reads FQGNSA. Trimming shortened V by 3 bases and J by 7 bases, and 9 bases separated the two germline ends. This CDR3 comprises 12 residues.

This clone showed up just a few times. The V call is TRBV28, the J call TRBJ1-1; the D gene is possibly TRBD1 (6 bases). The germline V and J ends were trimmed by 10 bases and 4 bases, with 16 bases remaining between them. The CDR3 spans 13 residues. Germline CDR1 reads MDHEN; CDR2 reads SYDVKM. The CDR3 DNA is TGTGCCATAGACAGGACGTACGCCACTGAAGCTTTCTTT. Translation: CAIDRTYATEAFF.